This T cell receptor (beta chain) was recorded in a study of T cells after yellow fever vaccination. Study results and caveats: It was a small share of clonotypes that appeared in both CD4 and CD8 compartments. Faster peaking, at day 5 versus 15, marked a secondary response that was weaker. FACS-sorted repertoires might harbor abundant contaminating clonotypes from the bulk population.

This clonotype turned up a few times. Its cognate antigen is unknown. TCRdb re-called the 5' RACE reads with MiXCR, one entry per CDR3 protein. The table records hundreds of thousands of distinct CDR3 sequences, roughly an eighth of them present only once. Trimming cost V 10 bases and J 4 bases, with 18 bases left between them. This CDR3 is 14 amino acids long. Per the germline V gene, CDR1 is SEHNR and CDR2 is FQNEAQ (reference sequence). This clonotype was obtained from a man aged 25 to 40 who received the YFV17D yellow fever vaccine. This chain connects TRBV7-9 to TRBJ2-3, with D possibly TRBD2 on 5 matching bases. The sequences come from PBMCs, collected on the day of the yellow fever booster vaccination. The CDR3 DNA reads TGTGCCATCACCGGACTCCCCTTGGCAGATACGCAGTATTTT. Its protein is CAITGLPLADTQYF.